What follows describes a single T cell receptor (beta chain). Its antigen is not identified. The data derive from a study of fetal regulatory T cell absence and autoimmunity. General observations from the study: Compared with cord blood, pancreas showed oligoclonal TCR enrichment, some clones over 80-fold.

The CDR3 contains 15 residues. V lost 5 bases to trimming and J lost 6 bases; unmatched junction nucleotides: 5. CDR1 and CDR2 (germline): SEHNR, FQNEAQ (reference sequence). Repertoires were generated with immunoSEQ multiplex PCR, while TCRdb's copy carries only in-frame clones and drops some. Altogether around 100,000 clones are present, 60% to 80% being singletons, with the ten largest covering 2%. The chain combines TRBV7-9 with TRBJ2-3; 13 bases agree with TRBD2. This TCR was sampled from a male donor with IPEX syndrome. Sequencing was carried out using pancreas tissue. Here the CDR3 DNA reads TGTGCCAGCAGCCGGACTAGCGGGAGACGGGATACGCAGTATTTT. Its protein is CASSRTSGRRDTQYF.